This T cell receptor (beta chain) originates from a study of T cells in Graves' hyperthyroidism and ophthalmopathy. The study's findings and limits: Clonotypes that were expanded in thyroid above 0.001 mostly appeared in blood too.

This clonotype came up many times. The target antigen is unknown. Germline V gene data show CDR1 as MDHEN and CDR2 as SYDVKM. The ends were cut back, 6 bases at V and 1 base at J, with 11 bases in the middle. This CDR3 is 14 amino acids long. Participants, patients aged 18 to 65, had newly diagnosed hyperthyroidism with a duration under 2 months. Amplified regions were TCR beta CDR3 sequences from RNA transcripts. HTBI primers drove first-round RT-PCR of the TCR CDR3. TCRdb re-called the multiplex PCR reads with MiXCR, one entry per CDR3 protein. The repertoire includes roughly 740,000 distinct CDR3 sequences, roughly 17% of them detected once, and approximately 8.4% sits in the top ten.

The rearrangement joins TRBV28 to TRBJ2-3; no definite D call. The sequencing sample was made of blood. This TCR was sampled from a young man with Graves' hyperthyroidism. The CDR3 here is CASRPPMGTDTQYF. CDR3 in DNA: TGTGCCAGCAGGCCCCCAATGGGCACAGATACGCAGTATTTT.